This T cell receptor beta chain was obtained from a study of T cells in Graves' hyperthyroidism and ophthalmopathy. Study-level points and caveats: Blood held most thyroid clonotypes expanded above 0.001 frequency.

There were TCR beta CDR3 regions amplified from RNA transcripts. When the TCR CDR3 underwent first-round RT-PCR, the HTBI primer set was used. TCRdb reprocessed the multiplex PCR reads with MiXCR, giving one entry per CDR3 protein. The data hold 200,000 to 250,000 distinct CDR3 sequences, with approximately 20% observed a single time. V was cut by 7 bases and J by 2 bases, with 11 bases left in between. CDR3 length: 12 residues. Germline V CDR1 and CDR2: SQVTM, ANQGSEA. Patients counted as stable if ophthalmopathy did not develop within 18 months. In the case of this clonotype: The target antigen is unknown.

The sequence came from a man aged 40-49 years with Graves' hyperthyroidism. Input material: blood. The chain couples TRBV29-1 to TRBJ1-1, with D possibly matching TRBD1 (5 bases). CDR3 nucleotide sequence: TGCAGCGGGACCGACAGAAACACTGAAGCTTTCTTT. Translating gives CSGTDRNTEAFF.